The 7 T cell receptor beta chains below all came from one sample that was sequenced in a study of blood T cell repertoires in COVID-19. Here immunoSEQ multiplex PCR was the method, and the copy in TCRdb shows in-frame clones only, minus some. This sample has fewer than 350,000 clones, with approximately 90% found just once. Source material: PBMCs or T cells enriched from blood (not recorded which). Receptor source: a young woman with acute COVID-19.

V usage is TRBV28 and J usage is TRBJ2-7, with 9 bases aligning to TRBD1. Germline loops: CDR1 MDHEN, CDR2 SYDVKM. V gave up 4 bases and J gave up 5 bases; unmatched junction bases: 9. This CDR3 has 15 amino acids. The CDR3 spells CASSSDRGAVDEQYF. The DNA of the CDR3 is TGTGCCAGCAGTTCAGACAGGGGGGCCGTGGACGAGCAGTACTTC.

The rearrangement joins TRBV2 to TRBJ2-3, with 7 nucleotides matching TRBD1. The germline CDR1 and CDR2 sequences are SNHLY and FYNNEI. This CDR3 has 16 amino acids. V shed 5 bases, J shed 2 bases, and the junction held 10 bases outside the gene matches. CDR3 protein: CASSHLRGQNTDTQYF. DNA for the CDR3: TGTGCCAGCAGTCACCTTAGGGGGCAAAACACAGATACGCAGTATTTT.

The chain links TRBV3-1 (or the pseudogene TRBV3-2) to TRBJ2-1; 8 bases align to TRBD1. CDR3 length: 18 amino acids. V dropped 1 base and J dropped 6; count of bases not matched to a gene: 14. Per the germline V gene, CDR1 is LGHDT and CDR2 is YNNKEL (reference sequence). DNA of the CDR3: TGTGCCAGCAGCCAAGTGACGGAGAGGACAGGGTCTTCCAATGAGCAGTTCTTC. It translates to CASSQVTERTGSSNEQFF.

The V and J genes are TRBV28 and TRBJ1-1; 7 bases align to TRBD1. In germline, CDR1 is MDHEN, CDR2 SYDVKM. With 11 bases clipped from V and 1 base from J, the junction kept 10 bases outside the gene matches. The CDR3 is made up of 14 amino acids. The CDR3 nucleotides read TGTGCCGCCGACGAACCAGGGGGGAACACTGAAGCTTTCTTT. It codes for CAADEPGGNTEAFF.

J is TRBJ2-1 and V is TRBV5-1; 7 bases are shared with TRBD2. Trimming took 3 bases from V and 0 from J; bases not matched to a gene: 9. CDR1 is SGHRS and CDR2 is YFSETQ in the germline V gene. CDR3 length equals 17 residues. This chain's CDR3 is CASSSDTGGSSYNEQFF. The DNA of the CDR3 is TGCGCCAGCAGCTCGGATACGGGCGGGAGCTCCTACAATGAGCAGTTCTTC.

V and J are TRBV9 and TRBJ2-2, with TRBD2 as a possible D gene (6 bases). Germline loops: CDR1 SGDLS, CDR2 YYNGEE. The V gene lost 6 bases and the J gene lost 5 bases, with 11 bases spanning the gap. The CDR3 contains 13 residues. The CDR3 loop reads CASTVGGTGELFF. For the CDR3, the DNA is TGTGCCAGCACCGTTGGGGGGACCGGGGAGCTGTTTTTT. The whole variable domain, filled in from reference TRBV9 and TRBJ2-2, reads DSGVTQTPKHLITATGQRVTLRCSPRSGDLSVYWYQQSLDQGLQFLIQYYNGEERAKGNILERFSAQQFPDLHSELNLSSLELGDSALYFCASTVGGTGELFFGEGSRLTVL.

Turning to this clone: Other DNA sequences in the sample encode the same CDR3. The V and J genes are TRBV6-1 and TRBJ2-2; 9 positions agree with TRBD1. Trimming took 4 bases from V and 4 from J; bases not matched to a gene: 7. Germline V gene data show CDR1 as MNHNS and CDR2 as SASEGT. CDR3 length: 16 amino acids. The chain's CDR3 is CASSASGTGTTGELFF. DNA for the CDR3: TGTGCCAGCAGTGCCTCCGGGACAGGGACCACCGGGGAGCTGTTTTTT.